This section outlines one TCR beta chain sequence together with its context. Its antigen is still unknown. These data originate in a study of follicular helper T cells after annual influenza vaccination. Background on the study: For some subjects, blood spans the 2013-2014, 2014-2015 and 2015-2016 annual vaccinations.

Study-level findings and limits: ICOS-CD38- cTfh most often held earlier Day 7 ICOS+CD38+ clones.

Data came from immunoSEQ multiplex PCR; TCRdb stores just in-frame clones and leaves some out. The sample holds some 4,900 clones, roughly nine tenths seen once. Time point in this sample: 2013-2014 season, 7 days after vaccination. Sorted cTfh were non-naive CD4+CXCR5+PD-1+, either ICOS+CD38+ or ICOS-CD38-. The sequence was collected from an adult who received the influenza vaccine. The sequencing here drew on CXCR5+ CD38- circulating T follicular helper cells from blood, taken 7 days after influenza vaccination. The subset denotes: circulating Tfh, non-naive CD4+CXCR5+PD-1+ (ICOS+CD38+ or ICOS-CD38-).

The CDR3 coding sequence is TGTGCCAGCAGCTTAGACGGCAGGGGAGGGCAGCCCCAGCATTTT. Residues: CASSLDGRGGQPQHF. The chain uses TRBV7-9 and TRBJ1-5; D perhaps matches TRBD1 (6 bases). This CDR3 is 15 amino acids long. The germline CDR1 and CDR2 sequences are SEHNR and FQNEAQ (reference sequence). The V and J ends lost 1 base and 7 bases respectively, with 14 bases between them.